The 25 T cell receptor beta chains in this list originate from one sample, sequenced in a study of blood T cell repertoires in COVID-19. Produced via immunoSEQ multiplex PCR; TCRdb's table is partial and in-frame only. The sample has 70,000 to 75,000 clones; approximately 90% are singletons. The sample was peripheral blood. The receptors were gathered from a woman under 30 with acute or convalescent COVID-19.

The chain couples TRBV30 to TRBJ2-4; 8 bases are shared with TRBD2. Per germline, CDR1 GTSNPN and CDR2 SVGIG (reference sequence). This CDR3 has 13 residues. V shed 5 bases and J 9 bases; nucleotides not matched to a gene: 9. The CDR3 DNA follows: TGTGCCTGGGCTGTGGGGACTAGGTCCATTCAGTACTTC. Protein product: CAWAVGTRSIQYF.

The chain has TRBV5-1 and TRBJ1-2, with TRBD1 matching 9 bases. Germline V CDR1 and CDR2: SGHRS, YFSETQ. The CDR3 totals 15 residues. J gave up 4 bases and V 4 bases, and 8 bases lay outside the gene matches. This chain's CDR3 is CASSPRQGEGYGYTF. CDR3 sequence (DNA): TGCGCCAGCAGCCCAAGACAGGGGGAGGGCTATGGCTACACCTTC.

V and J are TRBV5-1 and TRBJ2-7, with D possibly being TRBD2 (6 bases). The V end lost 2 bases, the J end lost 6 bases, and 15 bases lay between the germline ends. Germline values: CDR1 SGHRS, CDR2 YFSETQ. CDR3 length: 14 residues. The CDR3 DNA is TGCGCCAGCAGCTTTGAGCGGGCGTCGAGCGAGCAGTACTTC. Translated: CASSFERASSEQYF.

This chain connects TRBV18 to TRBJ1-1; no clear D gene. Germline V CDR1 and CDR2: KGHSH, LQKENI. This CDR3 contains 14 residues. V lost 3 bases to trimming and J lost 4 bases, with 12 bases between them. Here the CDR3 reads CASSPPVGATEAFF. The DNA for the CDR3 is TGTGCCAGCTCACCTCCTGTCGGAGCCACTGAAGCTTTCTTT.

This chain connects TRBV7-9 to TRBJ1-5; possibly TRBD1 for D (6 bases). V was cut by 5 bases and J by 10 bases, with 12 bases left in between. Germline-derived CDR1 and CDR2 are SEHNR and FQNEAQ (reference sequence). The CDR3 has 12 amino acids. The CDR3 loop reads CASSIQGSPQHF. For the CDR3, the DNA is TGTGCCAGCAGCATACAGGGTTCTCCCCAGCATTTT.

Of note for this clone: Other DNA sequences in the same sample also yield this CDR3. This chain links TRBV6-1 with TRBJ1-2; TRBD1 agrees at 10 bases. Looked up from germline, CDR1 is MNHNS and CDR2 is SASEGT. Trimming removed 3 bases from V and 8 bases from J; junction bases left unmatched: 3. This CDR3 comprises 13 residues. The CDR3 nucleotides are TGTGCCAGCAGTGATCGGGACAGGGGAGGCTACACCTTC. It codes for CASSDRDRGGYTF.

The chain joins TRBV15 to TRBJ1-5; 8 bases are a match to TRBD1. From germline, CDR1 is LNHNV and CDR2 YYDKDF (reference sequence). The CDR3 has 17 residues. J was trimmed by 4 bases and V by 1 base; bases with no gene match: 9. DNA for the CDR3: TGTGCCACCAGCAGAGGCAGGGTGACAGGGGTTAATCAGCCCCAGCATTTT. Its translation is CATSRGRVTGVNQPQHF. The whole variable domain, filled in from reference TRBV15 and TRBJ1-5, reads DAMVIQNPRYQVTQFGKPVTLSCSQTLNHNVMYWYQQKSSQAPKLLFHYYDKDFNNEADTPDNFQSRRPNTSFCFLDIRSPGLGDTAMYLCATSRGRVTGVNQPQHFGDGTRLSIL.

V usage is TRBV18 and J usage is TRBJ2-3; 13 nucleotides align to TRBD2. The CDR3 is made up of 17 amino acids. Germline V gives CDR1 KGHSH, CDR2 LQKENI. Unmatched junction bases numbered 7, after V lost 3 bases and J lost 4 bases. In DNA form, the CDR3 reads TGTGCCAGCTCACCTCTAGGGACTAGCGGGATGGCAGATACGCAGTATTTT. Translating gives CASSPLGTSGMADTQYF.

This chain connects TRBV21-1 to TRBJ1-6; the table assigns TRBD1, which was not confirmed against the DNA. TRBV21-1 is described as a pseudogene. The CDR3 totals 16 residues. In nucleotides, the CDR3 is TGTGCCAGCAGCAAAGTTGGTAGGACAGGGGATTCACCCCTCCACTTT. Translated, it gives CASSKVGRTGDSPLHF.

The V gene is TRBV7-2, the J gene TRBJ1-2, with unresolved D. Deletions cut 5 bases from V and 7 bases from J, with 17 bases between. The CDR3 extends over 14 amino acids. CDR1 and CDR2 from the germline V gene are SGHTA and FQGNSA. DNA for the CDR3: TGTGCCAGCAGCCTGGATAGTGAGGCGGTTGGCTACACCTTC. This sequence encodes CASSLDSEAVGYTF.

A word on this clone: Other DNA sequences in the sample encode the same CDR3. The V call is TRBV4-1, the J call TRBJ2-6; D remains unclear. The CDR3 totals 15 residues. Trimming cost V 0 bases and J 0 bases, with 3 bases left between them. The germline V gene has CDR1 MGHRA and CDR2 YSYEKL. The CDR3 DNA follows: TGCGCCAGCAGCCAAGACAGCTCTGGGGCCAACGTCCTGACTTTC. Its protein is CASSQDSSGANVLTF.

This chain connects TRBV11-1 to TRBJ2-1; D is uncertain. The CDR3 spans 14 residues. Germline lookup yields CDR1 SGHAT and CDR2 FQDESV (reference sequence). The V and J ends lost 3 bases and 0 bases respectively, with 6 bases between them. The CDR3 DNA reads as TGTGCCAGCAGCTTTTCGAGCTCCTACAATGAGCAGTTCTTC. It codes for CASSFSSSYNEQFF.

The chain is built from TRBV18 and TRBJ2-1, with 9 bases identical to TRBD1. This CDR3 region has 16 residues. Trimming took 0 bases from V and 7 from J; bases not matched to a gene: 7. Germline lookup yields CDR1 KGHSH and CDR2 LQKENI. CDR3: CASSPPKNRGRNEQFF. The CDR3 nucleotides are TGTGCCAGCTCACCACCAAAGAACAGGGGGCGGAATGAGCAGTTCTTC.

The CDR3 DNA reads TGTGCCAGCAGCTTGGACAGGACCAGTGAAGCTTTCTTT. Its protein is CASSLDRTSEAFF. The chain combines TRBV7-9 with TRBJ1-1, with 7 bases matching TRBD1. CDR3 size: 13 residues. With V trimmed by 3 bases and J by 7 bases, 5 bases remained unmatched. The germline CDR1 and CDR2 sequences are SEHNR and FQNEAQ (reference sequence). The full variable domain, its missing parts supplied by reference TRBV7-9 and TRBJ1-1, is DTGVSQNPRHKITKRGQNVTFRCDPISEHNRLYWYRQTLGQGPEFLTYFQNEAQLEKSRLLSDRFSAERPKGSFSTLEIQRTEQGDSAMYLCASSLDRTSEAFFGQGTRLTVV.

The V call is TRBV28, the J call TRBJ1-2; D unclear. Looked up from germline, CDR1 is MDHEN and CDR2 is SYDVKM. The CDR3 is 12 amino acids. Trimming removed 5 bases at V and 6 bases at J, with 10 bases between. The CDR3 bases are TGTGCCAGCAGTCCCCGGTTGAATGGCTACACCTTC. It translates to CASSPRLNGYTF.

To note about this clone: Other DNA sequences of this sample code for an identical CDR3. This chain joins TRBV27 and TRBJ1-5; 10 bases map to TRBD1. The germline V gene encodes CDR1 MNHEY and CDR2 SMNVEV (reference sequence). The CDR3 runs to 15 residues. Trimming removed 5 bases from V and 2 bases from J; junction bases left unmatched: 3. Here the CDR3 reads CASSPGTGGNQPQHF. Here the CDR3 DNA reads TGTGCCAGCAGTCCCGGGACAGGGGGCAATCAGCCCCAGCATTTT.

This clone appeared a few times. This chain connects TRBV3-1 (or the pseudogene TRBV3-2) to TRBJ2-1, with 12 bases identical to TRBD2. This CDR3 comprises 16 residues. V lost 4 bases and J lost 4; bases outside the gene matches: 5. Germline V gene sequence: CDR1 LGHDT, CDR2 YNNKEL (reference sequence). CDR3: CASSPRLAGEYNEQFF. For the CDR3, the DNA is TGTGCCAGCAGCCCTAGACTAGCGGGAGAATACAATGAGCAGTTCTTC.

The V call is TRBV6-5, the J call TRBJ2-5; perhaps TRBD2 as D (6 bases). Germline loops: CDR1 MNHEY, CDR2 SVGAGI. The length of the CDR3 is 15 residues. Trimming took 6 bases from V and 1 from J, leaving 15 bases between them. DNA for the CDR3: TGTGCCAGCAGGGGCGCGGGACGGATCCAAGAGACCCAGTACTTC. It specifies CASRGAGRIQETQYF.

This chain joins TRBV7-9 and TRBJ1-4; 9 bases map to TRBD1. Per the germline V gene, CDR1 is SEHNR and CDR2 is FQNEAQ (reference sequence). Unmatched junction bases numbered 10, after V lost 4 bases and J lost 7 bases. This CDR3 comprises 16 residues. CDR3 loop: CASSSPGQGTFEKLFF. Written as DNA, the CDR3 is TGTGCCAGCAGCTCTCCGGGACAGGGTACCTTTGAAAAACTGTTTTTT.

CDR3 sequence reads: CASSSLDREQYF. The CDR3 DNA follows: TGTGCCAGCAGTTCTCTAGACAGGGAGCAGTACTTC. J is TRBJ2-7 and V is TRBV28; TRBD1 is a possible D gene (6 bases). The CDR3 length is 12 residues. The germline V and J ends were trimmed by 4 bases and 7 bases, with 11 bases remaining between them. Per germline, CDR1 MDHEN and CDR2 SYDVKM.

J is TRBJ2-3 and V is TRBV7-9, with TRBD1 matching over 9 bases. CDR1 SEHNR and CDR2 FQNEAQ come from the germline V gene (reference sequence). CDR3 size: 15 residues. V trimming: 4 bases; J trimming: 7 bases; junction bases outside the gene matches: 9. The DNA of the CDR3 is TGTGCCAGCAGCTCCGGACAGGGGCAGACGAATACGCAGTATTTT. Protein sequence: CASSSGQGQTNTQYF.

The V call is TRBV4-3, the J call TRBJ2-1; 8 nucleotides agree with TRBD2. The CDR3 runs to 15 residues. Germline V gene data show CDR1 as LGHNA and CDR2 as YSLEER. V trimming: 0 bases; J trimming: 5 bases; junction bases outside the gene matches: 3. In nucleotides, the CDR3 is TGCGCCAGCAGCCAAGATCCAGCGGGAGACAATGAGCAGTTCTTC. Translating gives CASSQDPAGDNEQFF.

This rearrangement joins TRBV7-2 to TRBJ1-1, with TRBD1 identical over 7 bases. Trimming took 5 bases from V and 1 from J; bases not matched to a gene: 10. In germline, CDR1 is SGHTA, CDR2 FQGNSA. CDR3 size: 16 residues. CDR3 sequence (DNA): TGTGCCAGCAGCCAAAGACCGGGACAGCAGAACACTGAAGCTTTCTTT. This codes for CASSQRPGQQNTEAFF.

This chain links TRBV5-1 with TRBJ1-5; perhaps TRBD1 as D (5 bases). CDR1 and CDR2 from the germline V gene are SGHRS and YFSETQ. The V end was cut by 0 bases, the J end by 0 bases, with 19 bases between. The CDR3 runs to 19 residues. CDR3 amino acids: CASSLEVVQVVGSNQPQHF. CDR3 nucleotides: TGCGCCAGCAGCTTGGAGGTAGTACAGGTAGTTGGTAGCAATCAGCCCCAGCATTTT. Using reference TRBV5-1 and TRBJ1-5 for the parts outside the CDR3, the full variable domain is KAGVTQTPRYLIKTRGQQVTLSCSPISGHRSVSWYQQTPGQGLQFLFEYFSETQRNKGNFPGRFSGRQFSNSRSEMNVSTLELGDSALYLCASSLEVVQVVGSNQPQHFGDGTRLSIL.

The chain employs TRBV6-2 or TRBV6-3 and TRBJ2-1; TRBD1 matches at 9 bases. Germline assignment: CDR1 MNHEY and CDR2 SVGEGT. V was clipped by 4 bases and J by 9 bases; unmatched bases: 10. CDR3 length: 15 amino acids. CDR3 nucleotides: TGTGCCAGCAGTTCGTTGGACAGGGGCCGATCTGAGCAGTTCTTC. Its protein product is CASSSLDRGRSEQFF.